A single sample gave rise to the 8 T cell receptor beta chains below, sequenced in a study of T-cell reconstitution after alpha-beta-depleted transplantation in children. Construction of the TCRbeta library involved unique molecular identifiers. MiXCR was run by TCRdb on the PCR reads, yielding one entry per CDR3 protein. The data show approximately 250,000 distinct CDR3 sequences, 9.7% seen once. Sample: PBMCs from the stem cell graft donor, taken from the stem cell graft. The receptors stem from a human donor who donated a stem cell graft to a child with SCID.

This clonotype occurred a few times. This chain links TRBV18 with TRBJ1-1; D uncertain. Germline loops: CDR1 KGHSH, CDR2 LQKENI. The CDR3 is made up of 11 amino acids. The ends were cut back, 2 bases at V and 10 bases at J, with 8 bases in the middle. This CDR3 reads CASSPGAVAFF. The CDR3 region has the DNA TGTGCCAGCTCACCAGGAGCAGTAGCTTTCTTT.

This clonotype was seen many times. The chain uses TRBV6-4 and TRBJ2-1, with D possibly TRBD2 on 6 matching bases. This CDR3 is 15 amino acids long. Germline CDR1 reads MRHNA; CDR2 reads SNTAGT. Between the trimmed V and J ends, which lost 4 bases and 5 bases, there was a span of 15 bases. CDR3 sequence (DNA): TGTGCCAGCAGTGTTAGCGGCGGGGAAAACAATGAGCAGTTCTTC. Its translation is CASSVSGGENNEQFF.

V and J are TRBV6-5 and TRBJ2-3, with D possibly matching TRBD2 (6 bases). The V and J ends lost 1 base and 0 bases respectively, with 11 bases between them. Germline V gives CDR1 MNHEY, CDR2 SVGAGI. The length of the CDR3 is 16 residues. The CDR3 DNA follows: TGTGCCAGCAGTTACTATGGCGGGGCTAGCACAGATACGCAGTATTTT. Residues: CASSYYGGASTDTQYF.

This clonotype occurred many times. The gene calls are TRBV6-2 or TRBV6-3 and TRBJ2-7, with D tentatively TRBD1 or TRBD2 (5 bases each). Germline CDR1 is MNHEY and CDR2 is SVGEGT. The CDR3 spans 17 residues. V lost 10 bases to trimming and J lost 0 bases, with 25 bases between them. In DNA form, the CDR3 reads TGTGCCATCCAGGGAGCCCCGAGCCCGGTGACCTCCTACGAGCAGTACTTC. Protein: CAIQGAPSPVTSYEQYF.

The sample holds many counts of this clonotype. The chain combines TRBV12-3 or TRBV12-4 with TRBJ1-1; D is uncertain. The CDR3 runs 13 residues. Trimming took off 6 bases at V and 1 base at J, with 9 bases between the two ends. The CDR3 bases are TGTGCCAGCAGGACAAATCAGAACACTGAAGCTTTCTTT. This encodes CASRTNQNTEAFF.

This clonotype was counted many times. CDR3 sequence (DNA): TGTGCCAGCAGCATGCCGGGACTAGCGGATTACGAGCAGTACTTC. This codes for CASSMPGLADYEQYF. J is TRBJ2-7 and V is TRBV7-2; 11 positions match TRBD2. Trimming removed 5 bases from V and 4 bases from J; junction bases left unmatched: 7. The germline gives CDR1 SGHTA, CDR2 FQGNSA. The CDR3 has 15 residues.

The V and J genes are TRBV4-1 and TRBJ1-2, with TRBD1 as a possible D gene (5 bases). The CDR3 extends over 14 amino acids. V was pared by 2 bases and J by 4 bases, with 11 bases between. CDR1 is MGHRA and CDR2 is YSYEKL in the germline V gene. The CDR3 nucleotides are TGCGCCAGCAGCCAATCAGGGTACGGCTATGGCTACACCTTC. The encoded protein is CASSQSGYGYGYTF.

In this sample, this clonotype turned up many times. This chain joins TRBV14 and TRBJ2-2, with D perhaps matching TRBD1 (6 bases). In germline, CDR1 is SGHDN, CDR2 FVKESK. The CDR3 contains 14 residues. V was clipped by 4 bases and J by 10 bases, with 16 bases between them. The CDR3 coding sequence is TGTGCCAGCAGCCCCCAGGGGACCTCAGCGGAGCTGTTTTTT. Its protein product is CASSPQGTSAELFF.